This T cell receptor beta chain was obtained from a study of identical twins. Study outcomes and limitations: Weaker excess twin sharing was seen among beta out-of-frame sequences.

In the case of this clonotype: Its antigen is as yet unknown.

TCRdb re-called the 5' RACE reads through MiXCR, storing one row per CDR3 protein. The sample includes 520,000 or so distinct CDR3 sequences, under 25% of them seen just once. Germline V gene lookup returns CDR1 SGHRS and CDR2 YFSETQ. CDR3 size: 15 residues. The ends were cut back, 5 bases at V and 2 bases at J, with 17 bases in the middle. In addition, the sample was reused for a study of T cells expressing NK-cell markers. From that paper: Dominant NKG2C+ clonotypes in about six donors made up about 1.0-7.0% of CD8+ T cells. Expanded NKG2C+ T cell clones had unclear HCMV specificity.

Sample: CD4+ T cells sorted from blood. This receptor was taken from a woman younger than 35 in good health. The J gene is TRBJ2-7, the V gene TRBV5-1; perhaps TRBD1 as D (6 bases). CDR3: CASRVEWDIAYEQYF. CDR3 sequence (DNA): TGCGCCAGCAGGGTGGAATGGGACATAGCCTACGAGCAGTACTTC.